One T cell receptor beta chain is described in this entry. V was trimmed by 3 bases and J by 1 base, leaving 12 bases between them. The length of the CDR3 is 15 residues. CDR1 MNHNS and CDR2 SASEGT come from the germline V gene. In the authors' methods: Estimation of nucleated cell counts was performed using reference gene primer amplification. Sequencing was performed with immunoSEQ multiplex PCR; in TCRdb, only in-frame clones are kept and a portion is missing. The V and J calls and clone size were taken over from that table, and D and trimming were inferred from the DNA. Of some 500,000 clones detected, about 88% appear once; the ten largest clones hold roughly 8%. The Seattle patients, enrolled during active infection, were followed longitudinally. The data derive from a study of blood T cell repertoires in COVID-19. Across the study: The study drew acute and convalescent COVID-19 samples from the United States, Italy and Spain. Sample material is recorded as cDNA or gDNA derived from T cells, B-cell-depleted T cells, or PBMCs.

The origin of this receptor is a woman between 45 and 60 years old with COVID-19, enrolled during active disease. The chain couples TRBV6-1 to TRBJ1-1, with D tentatively TRBD1 (6 bases). Sequencing was done on a sample of peripheral blood. The CDR3 here is CASSESGQWNTEAFF. In DNA, the CDR3 is TGTGCCAGCAGTGAGTCGGGACAATGGAACACTGAAGCTTTCTTT.